This section outlines one TCR beta chain sequence together with its context. No antigen is known for it. Measured with immunoSEQ multiplex PCR; TCRdb has only the in-frame clones, and not every one. The sample comprises about 110,000 clones, approximately 93% of which are singletons, and 1.2% rests with the top ten. These data belong to a study of graft-versus-host responses after intestinal transplantation. The overall study: In this cohort, recipients had multivisceral, liver-intestinal, or isolated intestinal transplants.

The CDR3 consists of 12 residues. V was cut by 2 bases and J by 8 bases, with 12 bases left in between. Germline V lookup: CDR1 GTSNPN, CDR2 SVGIG (reference sequence). Overall study findings and caveats: The authors found GvH clones in recipient marrow, some appearing first in ileum or blood. HvG clone declines early post-transplant were associated with peak circulating GvH levels.

The receptor was isolated from a human donor who was the organ donor for an intestinal transplant. The specimen comprised unstimulated CD8+ T cells sorted from spleen or lymph node cells, sampled before transplant. J is TRBJ1-1 and V is TRBV30; D perhaps matches TRBD1 (5 bases). CDR3 DNA: TGTGCCTGGAGTCTTTGGGACCGGGAAGCTTTCTTT. Its protein is CAWSLWDREAFF. Full variable domain (outside the CDR3, taken from reference TRBV30 and TRBJ1-1): SQTIHQWPATLVQPVGSPLSLECTVEGTSNPNLYWYRQAAGRGLQLLFYSVGIGQISSEVPQNLSASRPQDRQFILSSKKLLLSDSGFYLCAWSLWDREAFFGQGTRLTVV.